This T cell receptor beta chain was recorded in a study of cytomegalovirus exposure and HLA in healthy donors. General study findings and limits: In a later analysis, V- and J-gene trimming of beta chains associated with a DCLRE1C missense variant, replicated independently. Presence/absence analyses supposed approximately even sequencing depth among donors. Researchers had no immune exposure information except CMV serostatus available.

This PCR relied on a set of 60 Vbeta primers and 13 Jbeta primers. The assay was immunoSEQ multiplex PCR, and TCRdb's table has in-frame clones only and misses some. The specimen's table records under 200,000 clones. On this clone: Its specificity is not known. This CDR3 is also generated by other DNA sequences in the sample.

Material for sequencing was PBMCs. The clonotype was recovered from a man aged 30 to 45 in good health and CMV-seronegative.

The CDR3 protein is CASSLQGASYNEQFF. DNA of the CDR3: TGCGCCAGCAGCTTGCAGGGGGCTTCCTACAATGAGCAGTTCTTC. V and J are TRBV5-1 and TRBJ2-1; 8 bases agree with TRBD1. The J segment lost 1 base and the V segment lost 1 base, leaving 1 base of the junction unmatched. CDR3 size: 15 residues. CDR1 SGHRS and CDR2 YFSETQ come from the germline V gene.